This T cell receptor beta chain was recorded in a study of post-analysis software for immune sequencing data. Study context: There were relapsing-remitting, secondary progressive and progressive-relapsing multiple sclerosis among the disease courses included. Findings and caveats of the study: TRBV segments more frequent in patients than in controls numbered roughly 5 and included TRBV5-6, TRBV5-1 and TRBV20-1.

Libraries were made from TCR beta cDNA, and they carried unique molecular identifiers. TCRdb re-called the PCR reads with MiXCR, one entry per CDR3 protein. The table includes hundreds of thousands of distinct CDR3 sequences, approximately 57% detected once. Germline V CDR1 and CDR2: DFQATT, SNEGSKA (reference sequence). The CDR3 runs to 15 residues. V gave up 0 bases and J gave up 2 bases, with 13 bases separating them. A few counts support this clonotype. Its antigen is currently unknown. The sequenced sample was blood. This sequence originates from a girl aged 5-17 years with multiple sclerosis. This chain links TRBV20-1 with TRBJ2-5, with D perhaps matching TRBD2 (5 bases). CDR3 in amino acids: CSAREEYRLQETQYF. DNA for the CDR3: TGCAGTGCTAGAGAGGAGTACCGACTACAAGAGACCCAGTACTTC.